The present T cell receptor beta chain was sequenced within a study of T cells in Graves' hyperthyroidism and ophthalmopathy. TCR beta CDR3 sequences were amplified from RNA transcripts. HTBI primers were used for first-round RT-PCR of the TCR CDR3. TCRdb re-called the multiplex PCR reads with MiXCR, one entry per CDR3 protein. The data contain roughly 700,000 distinct CDR3 sequences, 15% to 20% of them singletons. No ophthalmopathy progression within 18 months constituted stable Graves' hyperthyroidism. The diagnostic basis comprised clinical symptoms, serum thyroxine and TRAb, thyroid ultrasound and orbital computed tomography. Trimming cost V 2 bases and J 6 bases, with 7 bases left between them. The CDR3 spans 12 residues. Per germline, CDR1 MDHEN and CDR2 SYDVKM. Regarding the study as a whole: For ophthalmopathy, model prediction preceded onset by a median about 6.4 months. A 13 V-J model separated ophthalmopathy from stable hyperthyroidism.

This clonotype was seen more than once but under ten times. The target antigen is unknown. Input material: blood. The rearrangement uses TRBV28 and TRBJ1-2, with D perhaps matching TRBD1 (5 bases). The TCR originated in a man aged 45-65 years with Graves' hyperthyroidism. The CDR3 sequence: CASSLTQDGYTF. Written as DNA, the CDR3 is TGTGCCAGCAGTTTAACACAGGATGGCTACACCTTC.